This T cell receptor (beta chain) came from a study of T cells in Graves' hyperthyroidism and ophthalmopathy (dated by TCRdb to between 2018 and 2021). With respect to the entire study: Peripheral blood samples were taken at initial diagnosis, before any treatment was given. A discovery cohort of about a hundred patients, 43 with Graves' ophthalmopathy and 57 with stable Graves' hyperthyroidism, was used to find distinguishing TCR V-J signatures. Prospective prediction of ophthalmopathy was tested in an independent validation cohort of fewer than 20 hyperthyroidism patients and approximately 17 patients who later progressed to ophthalmopathy. The 100 discovery patients were divided at random into training and test sets in a 7:3 ratio. Thyroid tissue and blood T-cell repertoires from about 6 Graves' hyperthyroidism patients were also compared in the study. Once sampling was done, hyperthyroidism patients were given methimazole at a starting dose of 30 mg daily, whereas ophthalmopathy patients were given high-dose intravenous methylprednisolone. TCR Vbeta CDR3 sequencing of fewer than 150 peripheral blood samples (more than 40 ophthalmopathy, under 80 hyperthyroidism and roughly 17 progressor patients) is reported in the paper.

A note on this clonotype: Its binding antigen is unknown. Within one base of it there is no much larger clone, and no base qualities were kept.

Stable Graves' hyperthyroidism was defined as no progression to ophthalmopathy during 18 months of follow-up. Hyperthyroidism patients were newly diagnosed, had a disease duration of under 2 months, and were aged 18 to 65 years. Any patient with an uncontrolled infection, another autoimmune disease, pregnancy or lactation was excluded. Clinical symptoms, serum thyroxine and TRAb, thyroid ultrasound, and orbital computed tomography formed the basis for the diagnoses. PBMCs were separated from 10 ml of fresh peripheral blood using Ficoll-Paque density gradient centrifugation. Total RNA was extracted using Trizol reagent, and RNA quality was assessed on an Agilent 2100 Bioanalyzer. According to the germline V gene (reference sequence), CDR1 reads LGHDT and CDR2 reads YNNKEL. The CDR3, cysteine through phenylalanine, is 15 amino acids long. The retained sequence is limited to the CDR3, 45 bases, with the frame set at the first base. V sheds 6 bases and J sheds 5 bases, leaving 19 bases between their ends.

The TCR beta CDR3 regions were amplified from the RNA transcripts. A first-round RT-PCR of the TCR CDR3 used the HTBI primer set with the Qiagen OneStep RT-PCR kit. Libraries were constructed in a second round of multiplex PCR, after which size selection and purification were performed. Paired-end sequencing of the libraries was performed with 100 bp reads on an Illumina HiSeq2000. The paper's data handling went like this. SOAPnuke was used to process the raw data, throwing out any read that contained adapters or uncalled bases, had a mean Phred below 15, or lacked an exact constant-primer or identifier match. COPE v1.2.5 was used to merge high-quality paired reads, and clonotypes were defined as unique nucleotide sequences. MiTCR v1.1 was used to align clonotypes to the IMGT TRBV, TRBD and TRBJ reference segments. The analysis was restricted to V-J combinations with a frequency above 0.0001, which together covered 99.2% of the repertoires. The TCS score was defined as F50 (clonal expansion) divided by E x V (chaos), with BLOSUM62-based TCRdist calculated between CDR3 peptides within each V-J. Welch's t-statistics and random forest reduced 500 to 550 V-J features to 13, which were used in a naive Bayes classifier (R e1071). Clones were called with MiXCR by TCRdb after fastp trimmed the public reads at Q25, and only in-frame beta chains were retained. All rows with the same CDR3 protein become a single entry with the most common DNA and genes. The V and J calls were not made by the authors but by TCRdb's processing. This sample has 700,000 or so distinct CDR3 sequences in its table, and 15% to 20% of those were observed once. Around 7.7% of the sample goes to the ten largest clones.

Study-wide conclusions, independent of this receptor: Most expanded thyroid clonotypes (frequency above 0.001) were also detected in blood, suggesting blood repertoires may reflect thyroid immune responses. In validation, progression to ophthalmopathy was predicted by the model with 65% to 71% sensitivity and around 75% specificity, a median of approximately 7.1 months before onset. Ophthalmopathy was separated from stable hyperthyroidism by a 13 V-J signature model, with approximately 86% sensitivity and about 84% specificity obtained in cross-validation and 80%/75% obtained in testing. Sample size was not statistically predetermined, and investigators were not blinded to group allocation.

The sequence came from a man aged 18 to 35 with Graves' hyperthyroidism. The material sequenced was blood. The chain links TRBV3-1 with TRBJ2-5; TRBD2 is a possible D gene, resting on 6 matching bases. The DNA is as follows: TGTGCCAGCAGTGGGGACTCCCGCGGGTGGGAGACCCAGTACTTC. It specifies CASSGDSRGWETQYF.